This entry describes one T cell receptor beta chain. Those who participated ranged in age from roughly 18 to 89 years and resided in about two dozen US areas. Recovered status in Cohort 3 required two negative PCRs, clearance, or symptom resolution. This entry comes from a study of blood T cell repertoires in COVID-19. CDR1 is KGHSH, CDR2 LQKENI, per germline. V trimming: 4 bases; J trimming: 5 bases; junction bases outside the gene matches: 15. CDR3 length: 17 residues. Sequencing used immunoSEQ multiplex PCR; TCRdb keeps in-frame clones, though not all of them. Of hundreds of thousands of clones listed, around 89% are singletons.

The chain carries TRBV18 and TRBJ1-2, with 8 bases fitting TRBD1. Source material: PBMCs or T cells enriched from blood (not recorded which). The receptor was derived from a young man who had recovered from COVID-19. CDR3 amino acids: CASSLGQGVGRKYGYTF. The CDR3 DNA follows: TGTGCCAGCTCACTTGGACAGGGTGTCGGGCGAAAGTATGGCTACACCTTC.